Listed below are T cell receptor beta chains from one sample, sequenced in a study of OX40 agonist ivuxolimab in advanced cancers. Measured with immunoSEQ multiplex PCR; TCRdb has only the in-frame clones, and not every one. The sample lists around 76,000 clones, approximately 85% occurring once. Sequencing was performed on CD4+ or CD8+ T cells sorted from blood, taken in a trial of the OX40 agonist ivuxolimab. The origin of the receptors is an adult with an advanced solid tumor such as melanoma, head and neck, liver or kidney cancer. Both conserved end residues are part of each CDR3. Fields, in order: J gene, clone size, D gene, V gene, CDR3 DNA, CDR3 protein. A D gene is named only where the DNA matches it firmly. Size is stated for part of the rows, as once, few or many counts, or as a class when the clone is expanded.

TRBJ2-3 | - | - | TRBV19 | TGTGCCAGTAGTATAGGGGCGGGCCCGTCTGGAACAGATACGCAGTATTTT | CASSIGAGPSGTDTQYF
TRBJ2-5 | - | TRBD2 | TRBV11-2 | TGTGCCAGCAGCATGACTAGCGGGCCAGAGACCCAGTACTTC | CASSMTSGPETQYF
TRBJ2-5 | - | - | TRBV2 | TGTGCCAGCACGCCGAGCCGGGGGGAGACCCAGTACTTC | CASTPSRGETQYF
TRBJ1-1 | few | - | TRBV11-2 | TGTGCCAGCAGCTTCGGTTTAAGGGGGACTGAAGCTTTCTTT | CASSFGLRGTEAFF
TRBJ1-5 | - | TRBD1 | TRBV6-5 | TGTGCCAGCAGTTTGACCCCCGACGGGACAGGTCAGCCCCAGCATTTT | CASSLTPDGTGQPQHF
TRBJ2-3 | - | - | TRBV15 | TGTGCCACCAGCAGAGGCGGCAGAGTGGTGACAGATACGCAGTATTTT | CATSRGGRVVTDTQYF
TRBJ2-1 | - | TRBD2 | TRBV11-2 | TGTGCCAGCAGCTTAGAGTTACTAGCGGGGGGGAATGAGCAGTTCTTC | CASSLELLAGGNEQFF
TRBJ1-1 | once | - | TRBV7-9 | TGTGCCAGCAGCGCACAGGGCGAGAACACTGAAGCTTTCTTT | CASSAQGENTEAFF
TRBJ1-1 | - | - | TRBV28 | TGTGCCAGCAGTCCCAACCGGTGGGTAGAGGACACTGAAGCTTTCTTT | CASSPNRWVEDTEAFF
TRBJ2-7 | - | - | TRBV7-8 | TGTGCCAGCAGCCCCCGGGCCCCGACGGGCGAGCAGTACTTC | CASSPRAPTGEQYF
TRBJ1-6 | few | - | TRBV6-1 | TGTGCCAGCAGTGGCGGGCAAACGAGCTCCTATAATTCACCCCTCCACTTT | CASSGGQTSSYNSPLHF
TRBJ1-4 | - | TRBD1 | TRBV11-1 | TGTGCCAGCAGCCGGGGACAGACGAATGAAAAACTGTTTTTT | CASSRGQTNEKLFF
TRBJ2-2 | - | - | TRBV4-2 | TGTGCCAGCAGCGGAGGACAGCTGAACACCGGGGAGCTGTTTTTT | CASSGGQLNTGELFF
TRBJ1-6 | - | - | TRBV5-6 | TGTGCCAGCAGCCCCTACCGACTGCAGAGCTCCTATAATTCACCCCTCCACTTT | CASSPYRLQSSYNSPLHF
TRBJ2-1 | few | - | TRBV19 | TGTGCCAGTAGTTCCCCGGACACCGACAATGAGCAGTTCTTC | CASSSPDTDNEQFF
TRBJ2-7 | - | TRBD1 | TRBV7-8 | TGTGCCAGCAGCCACAAGCGTTCTGTGGGCCGGGACAGGGGGTCCGAGCAGTACTTC | CASSHKRSVGRDRGSEQYF
TRBJ2-7 | once | TRBD1 | TRBV7-3 | TGTGCCAGCAGCTTTACCGGGACAGGGGACCACGAGCAGTACTTC | CASSFTGTGDHEQYF
TRBJ2-7 | - | TRBD1 | TRBV7-8 | TGTGCCAGCAGCCAAGGGACAGATTACGAGCAGTACTTC | CASSQGTDYEQYF
TRBJ1-2 | - | - | TRBV11-2 | TGTGCCAGCAGCACCCCCCAGGGCAGCAACTATGGCTACACCTTC | CASSTPQGSNYGYTF
TRBJ2-5 | - | TRBD2 | TRBV9 | TGTGCCAGCAGCGTCACTAGCGGGGCCGGGGAGACCCAGTACTTC | CASSVTSGAGETQYF
TRBJ2-1 | - | TRBD1 | TRBV7-9 | TGTGCCAGCAGCTCAGCAGGGGGCTTTGGGAATGAGCAGTTCTTC | CASSSAGGFGNEQFF
TRBJ1-3 | once | - | TRBV4-2 | TGTGCCAGCAGCCAAGCAGGGCACGGAAACACCATATATTTT | CASSQAGHGNTIYF
TRBJ2-7 | - | - | TRBV5-4 | TGTGCCAGCAGCAGAGGGGGACTCTCCTACGAGCAGTACTTC | CASSRGGLSYEQYF
TRBJ2-2 | - | TRBD1 | TRBV5-6 | TGTGCCAGCAGCTTCGTGCCCGGGACAGTAACAAGGGGGGAGCTGTTTTTT | CASSFVPGTVTRGELFF
TRBJ2-5 | - | - | TRBV2 | TGTGCCAGCAGTGGGGGGTACCAAGAGACCCAGTACTTC | CASSGGYQETQYF
TRBJ1-2 | few | TRBD1 | TRBV5-1 | TGCGCCAGCAGCTCGGGACAGGCTAACTATGGCTACACCTTC | CASSSGQANYGYTF
TRBJ1-4 | - | - | TRBV7-8 | TGTGCCAGCAGCTTAGAACCGAAACATTGGGAAAAACTGTTTTTT | CASSLEPKHWEKLFF
TRBJ2-3 | - | - | TRBV9 | TGTGCCAGCAGCACTGTACCGGGACTGGTGGAAACCGGTACGCAGTATTTT | CASSTVPGLVETGTQYF
TRBJ2-7 | - | - | TRBV18 | TGTGCCAGCTCGCCAGGACCGACGTACGAGCAGTACTTC | CASSPGPTYEQYF
TRBJ2-6 | - | TRBD2 | TRBV7-2 | TGTGCCAGCAGCTTGGGGACTAGCGCTGGGGCCAACGTCCTGACTTTC | CASSLGTSAGANVLTF
TRBJ2-4 | once | - | TRBV7-8 | TGTGCCAGCAGCCTCCCGACAGACCCCTACCCAAACATTCAGTACTTC | CASSLPTDPYPNIQYF